The 13 T cell receptor beta chains presented below share a single source sample, sequenced in a study of CD8+ T cells in alopecia areata. As for treatment: oral pan-JAK inhibitor, 5-10 mg twice daily. It was cDNA, reverse transcribed from extracted RNA, that served as the sequencing template. The repertoire was sequenced with immunoSEQ multiplex PCR; TCRdb's copy has only in-frame clones and lacks some. The sample consists of about 190,000 clones, 60% of them appearing once. The sequenced sample was CD4+ T cells sorted from blood, obtained at week 24, from a patient treated with tofacitinib. Every receptor here comes from a human donor with alopecia areata.

This chain links TRBV5-6 with TRBJ1-2, with TRBD1 matching 9 bases. V shed 4 bases, J shed 7 bases, and the junction held 11 bases outside the gene matches. The CDR3 contains 15 residues. CDR1 and CDR2 (germline): SGHDT, YYEEEE. CDR3 nucleotides: TGTGCCAGCAGCCGTTGGACAGGGGCGAGTTCTGGCTACACCTTC. The encoded protein is CASSRWTGASSGYTF.

The CDR3 protein is CAWSPGGDGYTF. As DNA, the CDR3 is TGTGCCTGGTCCCCCGGGGGAGATGGCTACACCTTC. This sequence joins TRBV30 and TRBJ1-2; tentatively, D is TRBD1 (5 bases). This CDR3 has 12 amino acids. Between the trimmed V and J ends, which lost 5 bases and 6 bases, there was a span of 13 bases. Germline V CDR1 and CDR2: GTSNPN, SVGIG (reference sequence).

The V and J genes are TRBV30 and TRBJ1-5; D perhaps matches TRBD1 (6 bases). Germline CDR1 reads GTSNPN; CDR2 reads SVGIG (reference sequence). CDR3 size: 14 residues. V was clipped by 3 bases and J by 3 bases, with 12 bases between them. This CDR3 is CAWSPDSLNQPQHF. The CDR3 bases are TGTGCCTGGAGCCCGGACAGCCTCAATCAGCCCCAGCATTTT.

The chain employs TRBV7-3 and TRBJ1-1, with a weak D call TRBD1 (5 bases). Germline V gene sequence: CDR1 SGHTA, CDR2 FQGTGA. CDR3 size: 14 residues. Trimming removed 3 bases from V and 1 base from J, with 9 bases in between. CDR3 nucleotides: TGTGCCAGCAGCTTGGGGCATGGGAACACTGAAGCTTTCTTT. It translates to CASSLGHGNTEAFF.

The chain is built from TRBV30 and TRBJ1-1, with D tentatively TRBD1 (6 bases). The germline V gene encodes CDR1 GTSNPN and CDR2 SVGIG (reference sequence). Trimming removed 3 bases at V and 5 bases at J, with 13 bases between. This CDR3 has 13 amino acids. This chain's CDR3 is CAWSPGGETEAFF. The DNA for the CDR3 is TGTGCCTGGAGCCCTGGGGGCGAGACTGAAGCTTTCTTT. Full variable domain (remainder filled in from reference TRBV30 and TRBJ1-1): SQTIHQWPATLVQPVGSPLSLECTVEGTSNPNLYWYRQAAGRGLQLLFYSVGIGQISSEVPQNLSASRPQDRQFILSSKKLLLSDSGFYLCAWSPGGETEAFFGQGTRLTVV.

V is TRBV7-2 and J is TRBJ2-1; 7 bases match TRBD1. V was clipped by 5 bases and J by 6 bases; unmatched bases: 10. In germline, CDR1 is SGHTA, CDR2 FQGNSA. The CDR3 has 15 amino acids. The DNA for the CDR3 is TGTGCCAGCAGCCCCCGACAGGGTAAAACCAATGAGCAGTTCTTC. Amino acid sequence: CASSPRQGKTNEQFF.

The V call is TRBV29-1, the J call TRBJ1-1, with a tentative D call TRBD1 (5 bases). CDR1 and CDR2 (germline): SQVTM, ANQGSEA. The CDR3 is 10 residues long. Trimming stripped 3 bases from V and 12 bases from J, with 11 bases between. The CDR3 reads CSVDGGGPFF. The DNA of the CDR3 is TGCAGCGTTGACGGCGGGGGACCTTTCTTT.

The genes are TRBV5-1 and TRBJ1-2; TRBD1 aligns across 9 bases. Germline trimming cut 2 bases from V and 7 bases from J; bases unmatched to any gene: 6. The CDR3 length is 14 residues. Germline V gene lookup returns CDR1 SGHRS and CDR2 YFSETQ. Here the CDR3 reads CASSLQGASGGYTF. The DNA for the CDR3 is TGCGCCAGCAGCTTACAGGGGGCGTCTGGTGGCTACACCTTC.

A few counts support this clone. The chain carries TRBV29-1 and TRBJ2-5; 8 nucleotides align to TRBD2. Germline CDR1 is SQVTM and CDR2 is ANQGSEA. Unmatched junction bases numbered 3, after V lost 1 base and J lost 5 bases. CDR3 length: 13 residues. In nucleotides, the CDR3 is TGCAGCGTTGAAGCGGGGGGGCTGGAGACCCAGTACTTC. This gives the protein CSVEAGGLETQYF.

The table lists this clone with a few counts. The gene calls are TRBV27 and TRBJ2-4, with D possibly being TRBD1 (6 bases). The germline CDR1 and CDR2 sequences are MNHEY and SMNVEV (reference sequence). Trimming took off 9 bases at V and 6 bases at J, with 9 bases between the two ends. The CDR3 runs to 11 residues. As DNA, the CDR3 is TGTGCCAGTGGCAGGGGAAACATTCAGTACTTC. This gives the protein CASGRGNIQYF.

The rearrangement joins TRBV10-2 to TRBJ2-5; D might be TRBD1 or TRBD2, each matching 5 bases. The germline V and J ends were trimmed by 8 bases and 2 bases, with 12 bases remaining between them. There are 13 residues in the CDR3. Germline V gene data show CDR1 as WSHSY and CDR2 as SAAADI. The CDR3 region is CASGRDPQETQYF. The CDR3 coding sequence is TGCGCCAGCGGCCGGGACCCACAAGAGACCCAGTACTTC.

A single count supports this clone. The chain has TRBV2 and TRBJ1-1; 12 bases align to TRBD1. V shed 6 bases, J shed 1 base, and the junction held 9 bases outside the gene matches. Germline-derived CDR1 and CDR2 are SNHLY and FYNNEI. This CDR3 spans 17 amino acids. The CDR3 protein is CASRLPGQGAGNTEAFF. DNA for the CDR3: TGTGCCAGCAGACTCCCGGGACAGGGGGCAGGGAACACTGAAGCTTTCTTT.

The chain has TRBV29-1 and TRBJ2-2, with D unclear. Trimming cost V 4 bases and J 7 bases, with 13 bases left between them. Germline V gene data show CDR1 as SQVTM and CDR2 as ANQGSEA. The CDR3 has 13 residues. The CDR3, as DNA: TGCAGCGTTGGAGGCAGTCGGGTCGGGGAGCTGTTTTTT. Protein: CSVGGSRVGELFF.